These T cell receptor beta chains were read from a single sample in a study of blood T cells in healthy people across ages. TCRdb reprocessed the 5' RACE reads with MiXCR, giving one entry per CDR3 protein. The sample records 800,000 or so distinct CDR3 sequences, roughly 25% being singletons. The data were also submitted as part of a second study, on T cells of mothers and their children.

The sequencing sample was made of blood. Every receptor here comes from a boy aged 5-17 years in good health. CDR3s include the opening cysteine and the closing phenylalanine or tryptophan. A D gene is named only where the DNA matches it firmly. Size values are once, few and many counts, or a class for expanded clones, and some rows have none.

d_gene: NA; j_gene: TRBJ1-1; v_gene: TRBV12-3/TRBV12-4; abundance: NA; CDR3nt: TGTGCCAGCAGTCTCGACAGTTGGACTGAAGCTTTCTTT; CDR3aa: CASSLDSWTEAFF
d_gene: TRBD2; j_gene: TRBJ2-1; v_gene: TRBV7-3; abundance: NA; CDR3nt: TGTGCCAGCAGCTCCTGGACTAGCGGGGGGATCAATGAGCAGTTCTTC; CDR3aa: CASSSWTSGGINEQFF
d_gene: TRBD2; j_gene: TRBJ2-1; v_gene: TRBV7-2; abundance: NA; CDR3nt: TGTGCCAGCAGCACCGGGACTAGCGGCTACAATGAGCAGTTCTTC; CDR3aa: CASSTGTSGYNEQFF
d_gene: NA; j_gene: TRBJ2-5; v_gene: TRBV12-3/TRBV12-4; abundance: NA; CDR3nt: TGTGCCAGCAGTGCGGCGCCTAGCTCGGAGACCCAGTACTTC; CDR3aa: CASSAAPSSETQYF
d_gene: NA; j_gene: TRBJ1-3; v_gene: TRBV29-1; abundance: NA; CDR3nt: TGCAGCGTTGAAGTGGGTTTCGGAAACACCATATATTTT; CDR3aa: CSVEVGFGNTIYF
d_gene: TRBD1; j_gene: TRBJ2-5; v_gene: TRBV6-2/TRBV6-3; abundance: few; CDR3nt: TGTGCCAGCGTCCAGGGGGACCAAGAGACCCAGTACTTC; CDR3aa: CASVQGDQETQYF
d_gene: TRBD1; j_gene: TRBJ2-7; v_gene: TRBV7-2; abundance: NA; CDR3nt: TGTGCCAGCAGCTTCGGGACAGGGGATAACCACGAGCAGTACTTC; CDR3aa: CASSFGTGDNHEQYF
d_gene: NA; j_gene: TRBJ2-7; v_gene: TRBV28; abundance: few; CDR3nt: TGTGCCAGCAGCCCCTCCGGTAGGACGGACTCCTACGAGCAGTACTTC; CDR3aa: CASSPSGRTDSYEQYF
d_gene: TRBD1; j_gene: TRBJ1-6; v_gene: TRBV12-3/TRBV12-4; abundance: many; CDR3nt: TGTGCCAGCAGTCCCCAGGGGGAGCCACTCCGGAGACCCCTCCACTTT; CDR3aa: CASSPQGEPLRRPLHF
d_gene: NA; j_gene: TRBJ2-2; v_gene: TRBV28; abundance: few; CDR3nt: TGTGCCAGCAGTTCCCATGCTCTTCCCGGGGAGCTGTTTTTT; CDR3aa: CASSSHALPGELFF
d_gene: TRBD1; j_gene: TRBJ1-2; v_gene: TRBV12-3/TRBV12-4; abundance: NA; CDR3nt: TGTGCCAGCAGTTTGAGTCAGGGGGCCGGGAGTGGCTACACCTTC; CDR3aa: CASSLSQGAGSGYTF
d_gene: TRBD1; j_gene: TRBJ2-1; v_gene: TRBV5-1; abundance: few; CDR3nt: TGCGCCAGCAGCTCCGGGGGGACAGGGCGAAATGAGCAGTTCTTC; CDR3aa: CASSSGGTGRNEQFF
d_gene: TRBD2; j_gene: TRBJ2-5; v_gene: TRBV5-6; abundance: many; CDR3nt: TGTGCCAGCAGCCCCCGACTAGCGGGGCAAGAGACCCAGTACTTC; CDR3aa: CASSPRLAGQETQYF
d_gene: TRBD1; j_gene: TRBJ1-3; v_gene: TRBV6-2/TRBV6-3; abundance: NA; CDR3nt: TGTGCCAGTAAGACAGGGGGCAGCGCTGGAAACACCATATATTTT; CDR3aa: CASKTGGSAGNTIYF
d_gene: NA; j_gene: TRBJ2-7; v_gene: TRBV27; abundance: NA; CDR3nt: TGTGCCAGCAGTTTTAGTAAGGGCTACGAGCAGTACTTC; CDR3aa: CASSFSKGYEQYF
d_gene: NA; j_gene: TRBJ2-7; v_gene: TRBV3-1; abundance: NA; CDR3nt: TGTGCCAGCAGCCAAGGCGGGGACCTCTCCTACGAGCAGTACTTC; CDR3aa: CASSQGGDLSYEQYF
d_gene: NA; j_gene: TRBJ1-5; v_gene: TRBV6-2/TRBV6-3; abundance: NA; CDR3nt: TGTGCCAGAGCCACCTCGGGGGAGGATCGGGCAAATCAGCCCCAGCATTTT; CDR3aa: CARATSGEDRANQPQHF
d_gene: NA; j_gene: TRBJ1-2; v_gene: TRBV5-1; abundance: few; CDR3nt: TGCGCCAGCAGCCCGCGGTCCGACAACTATGGCTACACCTTC; CDR3aa: CASSPRSDNYGYTF
d_gene: NA; j_gene: TRBJ2-3; v_gene: TRBV4-3; abundance: few; CDR3nt: TGCGCCAGCAGCCAAGACAGGGCTACGCAGTATTTT; CDR3aa: CASSQDRATQYF
d_gene: TRBD1; j_gene: TRBJ2-5; v_gene: TRBV4-3; abundance: NA; CDR3nt: TGCGCCAGCAGCCCCAGACAGGGAGTGGGAGAGACCCAGTACTTC; CDR3aa: CASSPRQGVGETQYF
d_gene: NA; j_gene: TRBJ1-1; v_gene: TRBV19; abundance: NA; CDR3nt: TGTGCCAGTAGTATGACAGTGAACACTGAAGCTTTCTTT; CDR3aa: CASSMTVNTEAFF
d_gene: NA; j_gene: TRBJ2-2; v_gene: TRBV7-9; abundance: few; CDR3nt: TGTGCCAGCAGCCCAAGGCCGGGTGGCACCGGGGAGCTGTTTTTT; CDR3aa: CASSPRPGGTGELFF
d_gene: NA; j_gene: TRBJ2-5; v_gene: TRBV6-5; abundance: NA; CDR3nt: TGTGCCAGCAGTTCCCCGGGTGGGACCCAGTACTTC; CDR3aa: CASSSPGGTQYF
d_gene: NA; j_gene: TRBJ2-5; v_gene: TRBV9; abundance: NA; CDR3nt: TGTGCCAGCAGCGCCAACGGTGGGGGCTTAGAAGAGACCCAGTACTTC; CDR3aa: CASSANGGGLEETQYF
d_gene: TRBD2; j_gene: TRBJ2-1; v_gene: TRBV7-9; abundance: NA; CDR3nt: TGTGCCAGCAGCCCCGCGGGAGCCGATGAGCAGTTCTTC; CDR3aa: CASSPAGADEQFF
d_gene: NA; j_gene: TRBJ2-3; v_gene: TRBV7-9; abundance: NA; CDR3nt: TGTGCCAGCGCGGTAGCGGATAGCACAGATACGCAGTATTTT; CDR3aa: CASAVADSTDTQYF
d_gene: NA; j_gene: TRBJ1-1; v_gene: TRBV15; abundance: NA; CDR3nt: TGTGCCACCAGCAGCGGGGGCCCGAACACTGAAGCTTTCTTT; CDR3aa: CATSSGGPNTEAFF